The 23 T cell receptor beta chains listed next were all sequenced from one sample in a study of neurological immune-mediated disorders. Each CDR3 protein gets one entry after TCRdb re-called the 5' RACE reads with MiXCR. This sample yields tens of thousands of distinct CDR3 sequences, of which 15% to 20% are seen a single time; approximately 7.9% belongs to the top ten. The specimen was CD8+ T cells from blood. Receptors originate from a woman between 18 and 29 years old with multiple sclerosis.

This clonotype showed up just once. The chain employs TRBV28 and TRBJ2-1, with D possibly being TRBD1 or TRBD2 (6 bases each). CDR1 MDHEN and CDR2 SYDVKM come from the germline V gene. Trimming left V 5 bases short and J 6 bases short, with 20 bases between. The CDR3 totals 16 residues. CDR3 protein: CASSPDGLWGANEQFF. CDR3 coding DNA: TGTGCCAGCAGTCCGGATGGTTTGTGGGGGGCCAATGAGCAGTTCTTC.

This clonotype was detected many times. The chain recombines TRBV19 with TRBJ2-1; D remains ambiguous. The CDR3 length is 13 residues. Germline CDR1 reads LNHDA; CDR2 reads SQIVND (reference sequence). V gave up 0 bases and J gave up 9 bases, with 9 bases separating them. The CDR3 loop reads CASSIDRPAEQFF. As DNA, the CDR3 is TGTGCCAGTAGTATAGATCGTCCAGCTGAGCAGTTCTTC.

This clonotype was counted many times. J is TRBJ1-2 and V is TRBV6-6; D is ambiguous. The germline V gene encodes CDR1 MNHNY and CDR2 SVGAGI (reference sequence). This CDR3 contains 13 residues. The germline V and J ends were trimmed by 5 bases and 8 bases, with 15 bases remaining between them. The CDR3 region has the DNA TGTGCCAGCAGTCCGTTCGAAGAGGGAGGCTACACCTTC. Translation: CASSPFEEGGYTF.

There are many counts of this clonotype. The chain uses TRBV27 and TRBJ2-7, with no clear D. There are 14 residues in the CDR3. The germline gives CDR1 MNHEY, CDR2 SMNVEV (reference sequence). The germline V and J ends were trimmed by 4 bases and 5 bases, with 15 bases remaining between them. CDR3 sequence reads: CASSSLLSVDEQYF. The DNA for the CDR3 is TGTGCCAGCAGTTCCCTCCTTAGTGTGGACGAGCAGTACTTC.

This clonotype was detected many times. The V call is TRBV7-8, the J call TRBJ2-7; maybe TRBD2 (6 bases). The ends were cut back, 0 bases at V and 3 bases at J, with 18 bases in the middle. The germline gives CDR1 SGHVS, CDR2 FQNEAQ. The CDR3 runs to 17 residues. CDR3: CASSLAGGTLEIYEQYV. Here the CDR3 DNA reads TGTGCCAGCAGCTTAGCAGGCGGGACCCTGGAAATCTACGAGCAGTACGTC.

This rearrangement joins TRBV5-1 to TRBJ1-4, with unresolved D. The CDR3 is 14 residues long. V lost 6 bases and J lost 7, with 16 bases in between. The V gene's germline CDR1 is SGHRS and CDR2 YFSETQ. The CDR3 DNA sequence: TGCGCCAGCACCCTTGGAGGGTCTGCTGAAAAACTGTTTTTT. It encodes CASTLGGSAEKLFF. The whole variable domain, remainder taken from reference TRBV5-1 and TRBJ1-4, is KAGVTQTPRYLIKTRGQQVTLSCSPISGHRSVSWYQQTPGQGLQFLFEYFSETQRNKGNFPGRFSGRQFSNSRSEMNVSTLELGDSALYLCASTLGGSAEKLFFGSGTQLSVL.

Ten or more counts support this clonotype. The chain employs TRBV14 and TRBJ1-2; D unresolved. This CDR3 is built from 16 residues. V lost 6 bases to trimming and J lost 5 bases, with 22 bases between them. CDR1 is SGHDN, CDR2 FVKESK, per germline. CDR3 residues: CASSSDTPKRVYGYTF. In DNA, the CDR3 is TGTGCCAGCAGTTCAGACACTCCGAAGCGTGTTTATGGCTACACCTTC.

This clonotype was observed many times. The chain uses TRBV11-2 and TRBJ1-2; 11 nucleotides match TRBD1. Germline-derived CDR1 and CDR2 are SGHAT and FQNNGV. V trimming: 5 bases; J trimming: 6 bases; junction bases outside the gene matches: 11. There are 16 residues in the CDR3. The CDR3 DNA is TGTGCCAGCAGCCCCCGTCCGGGGACAGGGGGTAATGGCTACACCTTC. Residues: CASSPRPGTGGNGYTF.

This clonotype was seen ten or more times. This rearrangement joins TRBV7-8 to TRBJ1-2; D is unresolved. The CDR3 length is 13 residues. CDR1 is SGHVS and CDR2 is FQNEAQ in the germline V gene. Trimming removed 1 base at V and 10 bases at J, with 13 bases between. The CDR3 loop reads CASSLGRRTDYTF. The CDR3 coding sequence is TGTGCCAGCAGCTTAGGGAGGCGGACGGACTACACCTTC.

In this sample, this clonotype turned up many times. CDR3 in DNA: TGCGCCAGCAGCCAAGCGGTTTCCAATCAGCCCCAGCATTTT. It is translated as CASSQAVSNQPQHF. This chain connects TRBV4-3 to TRBJ1-5; D gene unclear. This CDR3 is built from 14 residues. Trimming took off 1 base at V and 3 bases at J, with 7 bases between the two ends. The germline CDR1 and CDR2 sequences are LGHNA and YSLEER.

This clonotype was detected many times. J is TRBJ2-7 and V is TRBV4-1; D call uncertain. V gave up 0 bases and J gave up 2 bases, with 5 bases separating them. CDR1 and CDR2 from the germline V gene are MGHRA and YSYEKL. The CDR3 consists of 13 residues. CDR3 sequence reads: CASSQDETYEQYF. CDR3 sequence (DNA): TGCGCCAGCAGCCAAGATGAGACCTACGAGCAGTACTTC.

This clonotype was seen many times. This chain joins TRBV5-1 and TRBJ2-2; D may be TRBD1 or TRBD2 (5 bases each). Germline CDR1 is SGHRS and CDR2 is YFSETQ. Trimming left V 4 bases short and J 2 bases short, with 12 bases between. This CDR3 is built from 15 residues. CDR3 protein: CASSPLGANTGELFF. CDR3 DNA sequence: TGCGCCAGCAGCCCCCTCGGGGCTAACACCGGGGAGCTGTTTTTT.

This clonotype was seen a single time. The chain joins TRBV5-1 to TRBJ1-1; D not certain. This CDR3 is built from 15 residues. Trimming shortened V by 6 bases and J by 4 bases, and 19 bases separated the two germline ends. Germline V gene lookup returns CDR1 SGHRS and CDR2 YFSETQ. Here the CDR3 DNA reads TGCGCCAGCAAGGACCCACTTCGATTAATCACTGAAGCTTTCTTT. Protein: CASKDPLRLITEAFF.

This clonotype occurred many times. The chain couples TRBV5-5 to TRBJ2-7; D is uncertain. This CDR3 contains 14 residues. The germline V gene has CDR1 SGHKS and CDR2 YYEKEE (reference sequence). V lost 0 bases to trimming and J lost 0 bases, with 7 bases between them. CDR3 nucleotides: TGTGCCAGCAGCTTGGCCCGATACTCCTACGAGCAGTACGTC. Its protein is CASSLARYSYEQYV.

This clonotype was seen repeatedly, ten times or more. The chain joins TRBV7-9 to TRBJ2-7, with no clear D. Trimming pared 0 bases from V and 3 bases from J, leaving 3 bases between. The CDR3 extends over 12 amino acids. Looked up from germline, CDR1 is SEHNR and CDR2 is FQNEAQ (reference sequence). The CDR3 DNA reads TGTGCCAGCAGCTTAGCGAACTACGAGCAGTACTTC. It is translated as CASSLANYEQYF.

This clonotype appeared many times. The V gene is TRBV5-1, the J gene TRBJ2-7; the match to TRBD1 covers 7 bases. With V trimmed by 1 base and J by 7 bases, 5 bases remained unmatched. The germline V gene encodes CDR1 SGHRS and CDR2 YFSETQ. The CDR3 is 13 amino acids. The CDR3, as DNA: TGCGCCAGCAGCTTGAGTACAGGGGATGAGCAGTACTTC. This codes for CASSLSTGDEQYF.

This clonotype was detected many times. This chain links TRBV9 with TRBJ1-2; D gene uncertain. Germline V CDR1 and CDR2: SGDLS, YYNGEE. Trimming pared 0 bases from V and 6 bases from J, leaving 12 bases between. The CDR3 sequence is 14 residues long. The CDR3 region is CASSVAVTMDGYTF. In DNA form, the CDR3 reads TGTGCCAGCAGCGTAGCCGTGACAATGGATGGCTACACCTTC.

The sample holds many counts of this clonotype. V usage is TRBV20-1 and J usage is TRBJ1-1, with no clear D. Germline V CDR1 and CDR2: DFQATT, SNEGSKA (reference sequence). V was trimmed by 0 bases and J by 5 bases, leaving 16 bases between them. This CDR3 is 15 amino acids long. The CDR3 DNA follows: TGCAGTGCTAGAGAAGGGAGTGAGTATCTAACTGAAGCTTTCTTT. As protein: CSAREGSEYLTEAFF.

This sequence joins TRBV28 and TRBJ1-2; D call uncertain. Trimming left V 5 bases short and J 4 bases short, with 14 bases between. Germline V gene data show CDR1 as MDHEN and CDR2 as SYDVKM. The CDR3 sequence is 14 residues long. The chain's CDR3 is CASSLTAEFYGYTF. DNA of the CDR3: TGTGCCAGCAGTCTAACGGCGGAGTTCTATGGCTACACCTTC.

This clonotype was seen many times. The chain combines TRBV12-3 or TRBV12-4 with TRBJ2-3, with D tentatively TRBD2 (6 bases). Trimming cost V 6 bases and J 6 bases, with 19 bases left between them. The CDR3 consists of 15 residues. The CDR3: CASSSYRGTLDTQYF. The CDR3 DNA follows: TGTGCCAGCAGCTCTTACCGGGGGACGCTGGATACGCAGTATTTT.

This clonotype was picked up many times. The CDR3 reads CSVEDRGLMDEQFF. The CDR3 bases are TGCAGCGTTGAAGATCGTGGGCTTATGGATGAGCAGTTCTTC. V gene TRBV29-1 combines with J gene TRBJ2-1; D not resolved. Trimming cost V 0 bases and J 8 bases, with 14 bases left between them. This CDR3 region has 14 residues. Germline V gives CDR1 SQVTM, CDR2 ANQGSEA.

This clonotype ranks as medium-sized. In nucleotides, the CDR3 is TGCAGCGCTGAGAAAGGGGGCGAGTGGCATGAGCAGTTCTTC. It translates to CSAEKGGEWHEQFF. This chain joins TRBV29-1 and TRBJ2-1; TRBD1 matches at 7 bases. The J segment lost 8 bases and the V segment lost 7 bases, leaving 14 bases of the junction unmatched. The CDR3 is 14 amino acids. CDR1 and CDR2 (germline): SQVTM, ANQGSEA.

There are many counts of this clonotype. This chain links TRBV20-1 with TRBJ1-2, with D possibly TRBD1 on 5 matching bases. Germline V gene sequence: CDR1 DFQATT, CDR2 SNEGSKA (reference sequence). V was pared by 0 bases and J by 0 bases, with 23 bases between. This CDR3 spans 19 amino acids. The chain's CDR3 is CSARDPGVLGMRPNYGYTF. The DNA for the CDR3 is TGCAGTGCTAGAGATCCGGGGGTGCTTGGCATGCGCCCTAACTATGGCTACACCTTC.